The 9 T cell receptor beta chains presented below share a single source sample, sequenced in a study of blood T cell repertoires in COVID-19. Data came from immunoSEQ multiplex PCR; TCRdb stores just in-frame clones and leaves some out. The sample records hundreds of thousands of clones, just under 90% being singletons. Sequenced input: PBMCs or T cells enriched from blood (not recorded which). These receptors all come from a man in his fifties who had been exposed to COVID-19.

The CDR3 region is CASSQDYSPLHF. As DNA, the CDR3 is TGTGCCAGCAGCCAGGACTATTCACCCCTCCACTTT. The chain is built from TRBV14 and TRBJ1-6; D uncertain. Germline values: CDR1 SGHDN, CDR2 FVKESK. The ends were cut back, 3 bases at V and 8 bases at J, with 5 bases in the middle. This CDR3 region has 12 residues.

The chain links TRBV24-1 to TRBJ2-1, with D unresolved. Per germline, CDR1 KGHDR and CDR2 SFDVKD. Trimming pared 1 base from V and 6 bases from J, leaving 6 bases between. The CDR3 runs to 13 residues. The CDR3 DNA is TGTGCCACCAGTGATTTTATTAGCAATGAGCAGTTCTTC. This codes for CATSDFISNEQFF.

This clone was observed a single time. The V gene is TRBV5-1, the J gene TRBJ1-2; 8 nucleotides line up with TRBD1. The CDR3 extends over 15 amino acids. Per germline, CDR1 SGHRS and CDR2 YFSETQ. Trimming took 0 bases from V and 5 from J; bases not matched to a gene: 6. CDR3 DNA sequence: TGCGCCAGCAGCTTGGCCACAGGGGGAAGATATGGCTACACCTTC. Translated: CASSLATGGRYGYTF.

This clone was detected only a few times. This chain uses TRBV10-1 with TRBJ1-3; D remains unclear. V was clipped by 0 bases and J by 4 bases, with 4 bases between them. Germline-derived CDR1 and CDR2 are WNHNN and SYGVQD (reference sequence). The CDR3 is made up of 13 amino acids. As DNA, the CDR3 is TGCGCCAGCAGTGAGTCCGGGGGAAACACCATATATTTT. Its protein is CASSESGGNTIYF.

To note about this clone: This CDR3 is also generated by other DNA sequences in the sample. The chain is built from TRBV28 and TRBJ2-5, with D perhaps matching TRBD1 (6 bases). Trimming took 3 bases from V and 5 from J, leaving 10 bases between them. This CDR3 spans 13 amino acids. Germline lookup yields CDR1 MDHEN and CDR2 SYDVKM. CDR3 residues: CASSLRGSETQYF. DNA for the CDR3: TGTGCCAGCAGTTTGAGGGGGTCGGAGACCCAGTACTTC.

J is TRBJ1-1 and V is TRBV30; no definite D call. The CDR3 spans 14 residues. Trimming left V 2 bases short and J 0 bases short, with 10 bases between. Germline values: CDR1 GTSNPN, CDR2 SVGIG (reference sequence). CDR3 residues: CAWSIKQLNTEAFF. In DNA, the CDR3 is TGTGCCTGGAGTATTAAACAGTTGAACACTGAAGCTTTCTTT. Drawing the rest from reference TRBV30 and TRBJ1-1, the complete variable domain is SQTIHQWPATLVQPVGSPLSLECTVEGTSNPNLYWYRQAAGRGLQLLFYSVGIGQISSEVPQNLSASRPQDRQFILSSKKLLLSDSGFYLCAWSIKQLNTEAFFGQGTRLTVV.

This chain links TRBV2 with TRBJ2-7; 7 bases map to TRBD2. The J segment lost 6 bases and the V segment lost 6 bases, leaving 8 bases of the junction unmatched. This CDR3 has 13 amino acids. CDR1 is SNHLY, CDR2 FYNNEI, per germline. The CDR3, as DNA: TGTGCCAGCAGCCTCGGACTAGAATCCGAGCAGTACGTC. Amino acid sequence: CASSLGLESEQYV.

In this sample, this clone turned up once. CDR3 protein: CASSPSGGLQETQYF. As DNA, the CDR3 is TGTGCCAGCAGCCCTAGCGGGGGCCTCCAAGAGACCCAGTACTTC. The chain is built from TRBV5-4 and TRBJ2-5; 10 nucleotides line up with TRBD2. This CDR3 contains 15 residues. Germline V gene data show CDR1 as SGHNT and CDR2 as YYREEE (reference sequence). The trim removed 4 bases at V and 1 base at J, leaving 4 bases unmatched.

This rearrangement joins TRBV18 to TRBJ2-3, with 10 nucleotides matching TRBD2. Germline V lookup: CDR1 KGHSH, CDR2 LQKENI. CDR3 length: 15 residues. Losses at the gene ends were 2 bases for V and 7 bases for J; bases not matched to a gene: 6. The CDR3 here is CASSPKREGLNTQYF. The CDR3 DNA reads TGTGCCAGCTCACCAAAGCGGGAGGGCCTTAATACGCAGTATTTT. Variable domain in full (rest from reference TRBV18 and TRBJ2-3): NAGVMQNPRHLVRRRGQEARLRCSPMKGHSHVYWYRQLPEEGLKFMVYLQKENIIDESGMPKERFSAEFPKEGPSILRIQQVVRGDSAAYFCASSPKREGLNTQYFGPGTRLTVL.